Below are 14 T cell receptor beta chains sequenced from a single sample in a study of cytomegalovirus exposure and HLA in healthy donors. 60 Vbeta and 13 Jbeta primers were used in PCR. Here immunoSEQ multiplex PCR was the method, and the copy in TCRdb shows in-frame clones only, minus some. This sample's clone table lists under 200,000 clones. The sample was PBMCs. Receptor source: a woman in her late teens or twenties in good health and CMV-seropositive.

CDR3 sequence reads: CASSPNGGRSEQYF. CDR3 in DNA: TGTGCCAGCTCACCCAATGGAGGGAGAAGCGAGCAGTACTTC. The chain has TRBV18 and TRBJ2-7; the D gene is possibly TRBD2 (6 bases). This CDR3 contains 14 residues. Looked up from germline, CDR1 is KGHSH and CDR2 is LQKENI. Trimming took 3 bases from V and 6 from J, leaving 15 bases between them. Variable domain in full (rest from reference TRBV18 and TRBJ2-7): NAGVMQNPRHLVRRRGQEARLRCSPMKGHSHVYWYRQLPEEGLKFMVYLQKENIIDESGMPKERFSAEFPKEGPSILRIQQVVRGDSAAYFCASSPNGGRSEQYFGPGTRLTVT.

Here the CDR3 reads CATSGGWEGGNEQFF. CDR3 nucleotide sequence: TGTGCCACCAGCGGGGGATGGGAGGGTGGGAATGAGCAGTTCTTC. This sequence joins TRBV15 and TRBJ2-1; 7 bases fit TRBD2. Germline V lookup: CDR1 LNHNV, CDR2 YYDKDF (reference sequence). After removal of 5 bases from V and 7 bases from J, the junction contained 11 bases not matched to a gene. The CDR3 spans 15 residues.

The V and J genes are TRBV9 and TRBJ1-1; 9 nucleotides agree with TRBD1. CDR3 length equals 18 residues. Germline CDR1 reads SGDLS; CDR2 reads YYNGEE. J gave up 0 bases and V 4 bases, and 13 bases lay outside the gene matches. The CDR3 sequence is CASSQPQGAEEMNTEAFF. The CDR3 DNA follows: TGTGCCAGCAGCCAACCACAGGGGGCTGAAGAAATGAACACTGAAGCTTTCTTT.

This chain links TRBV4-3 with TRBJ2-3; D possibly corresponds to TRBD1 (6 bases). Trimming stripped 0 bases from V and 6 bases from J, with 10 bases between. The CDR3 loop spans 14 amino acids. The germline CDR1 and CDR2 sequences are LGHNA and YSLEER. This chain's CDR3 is CASSQEGAEDTQYF. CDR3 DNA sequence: TGCGCCAGCAGCCAAGAGGGGGCGGAGGATACGCAGTATTTT.

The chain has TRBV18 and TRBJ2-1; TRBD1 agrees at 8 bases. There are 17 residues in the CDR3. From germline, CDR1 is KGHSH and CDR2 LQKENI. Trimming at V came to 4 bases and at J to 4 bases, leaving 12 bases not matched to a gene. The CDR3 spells CASSRNGQGSLYNEQFF. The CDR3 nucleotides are TGTGCCAGCTCACGAAACGGACAGGGCTCCCTTTACAATGAGCAGTTCTTC. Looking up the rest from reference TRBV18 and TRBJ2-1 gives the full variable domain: NAGVMQNPRHLVRRRGQEARLRCSPMKGHSHVYWYRQLPEEGLKFMVYLQKENIIDESGMPKERFSAEFPKEGPSILRIQQVVRGDSAAYFCASSRNGQGSLYNEQFFGPGTRLTVL.

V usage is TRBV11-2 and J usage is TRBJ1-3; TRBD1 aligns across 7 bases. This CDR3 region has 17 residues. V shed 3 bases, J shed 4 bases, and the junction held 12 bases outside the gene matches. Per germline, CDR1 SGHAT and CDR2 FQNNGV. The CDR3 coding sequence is TGTGCCAGCAGCTTTTGGGACAGAGTCCTTTCGGGAAACACCATATATTTT. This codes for CASSFWDRVLSGNTIYF.

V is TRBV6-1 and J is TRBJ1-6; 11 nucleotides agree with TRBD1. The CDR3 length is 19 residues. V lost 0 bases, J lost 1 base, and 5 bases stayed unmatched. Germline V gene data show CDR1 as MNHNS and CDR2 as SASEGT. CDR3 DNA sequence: TGTGCCAGCAGTGAAGCGCGTGGGACAGGGGGTTCCTATAATTCACCCCTCCACTTT. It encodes CASSEARGTGGSYNSPLHF.

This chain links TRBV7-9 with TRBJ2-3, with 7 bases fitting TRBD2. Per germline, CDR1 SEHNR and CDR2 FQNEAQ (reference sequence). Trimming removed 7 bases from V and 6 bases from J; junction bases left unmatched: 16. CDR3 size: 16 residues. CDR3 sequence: CASTSSGASGKDTQYF. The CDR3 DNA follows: TGTGCCAGCACCTCTAGTGGGGCTAGCGGTAAGGATACGCAGTATTTT.

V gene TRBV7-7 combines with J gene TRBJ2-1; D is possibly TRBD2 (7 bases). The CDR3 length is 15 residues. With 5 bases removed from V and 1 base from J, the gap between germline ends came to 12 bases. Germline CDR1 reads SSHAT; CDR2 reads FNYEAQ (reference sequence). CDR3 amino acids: CASSKGGVSYNEQFF. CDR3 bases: TGTGCCAGCAGCAAAGGGGGGGTATCCTACAATGAGCAGTTCTTC.

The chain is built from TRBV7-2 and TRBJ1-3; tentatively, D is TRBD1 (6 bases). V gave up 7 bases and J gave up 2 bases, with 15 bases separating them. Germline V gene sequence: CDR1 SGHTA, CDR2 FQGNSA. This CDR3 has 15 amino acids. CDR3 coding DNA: TGTGCCAGCACCGCAACAGGGAAGCCTGGAAACACCATATATTTT. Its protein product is CASTATGKPGNTIYF.

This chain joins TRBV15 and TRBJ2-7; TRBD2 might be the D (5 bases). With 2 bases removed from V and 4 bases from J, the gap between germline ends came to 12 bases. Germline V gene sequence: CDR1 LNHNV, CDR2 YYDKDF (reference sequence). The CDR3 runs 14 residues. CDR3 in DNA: TGTGCCACCAGCAGACACGGACCGGGGTACGAGCAGTACTTC. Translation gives CATSRHGPGYEQYF.

CDR3 DNA: TGTGCCAGCACCGGAGGGGGGGGCTTCACAGATACGCAGTATTTT. The encoded protein is CASTGGGGFTDTQYF. The gene calls are TRBV6-1 and TRBJ2-3, with D possibly matching TRBD2 (7 bases). Trimming removed 7 bases at V and 2 bases at J, with 16 bases between. The CDR3 totals 15 residues. Germline V gene data show CDR1 as MNHNS and CDR2 as SASEGT.

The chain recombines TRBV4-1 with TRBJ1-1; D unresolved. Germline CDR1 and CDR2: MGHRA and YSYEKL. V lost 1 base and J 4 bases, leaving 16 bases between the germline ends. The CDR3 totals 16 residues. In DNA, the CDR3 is TGCGCCAGCAGCCAAGTTGGGGAGTACATGATCACTGAAGCTTTCTTT. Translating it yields CASSQVGEYMITEAFF.

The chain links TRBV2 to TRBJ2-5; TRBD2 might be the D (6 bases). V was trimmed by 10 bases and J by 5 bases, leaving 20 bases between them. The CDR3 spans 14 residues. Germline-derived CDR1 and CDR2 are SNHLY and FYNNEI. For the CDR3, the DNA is TGTGCCACCCCTCCGGGAGCGTCGTCGGAGACCCAGTACTTC. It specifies CATPPGASSETQYF.